These 14 T cell receptor beta chains were sequenced from one sample in a study of blood T cell repertoires in COVID-19. TCRdb's table, derived via immunoSEQ multiplex PCR, lists solely in-frame clones and lacks some. The sample consists of some 150,000 clones, 80% to 90% of them appearing once. Input material: peripheral blood. The receptors were sampled from a man between 65 and 79 years old with acute or convalescent COVID-19.

This chain joins TRBV29-1 and TRBJ2-4; possible D gene TRBD1, 5 bases. Trimming stripped 5 bases from V and 8 bases from J, with 10 bases between. Looked up from germline, CDR1 is SQVTM and CDR2 is ANQGSEA. The CDR3 is made up of 11 amino acids. CDR3 residues: CSVQGRDIQYF. The CDR3 coding sequence is TGCAGCGTTCAGGGCCGGGACATTCAGTACTTC.

The chain combines TRBV19 with TRBJ2-5, with TRBD2 matching 9 bases. This CDR3 has 15 amino acids. Germline V CDR1 and CDR2: LNHDA, SQIVND (reference sequence). With 1 base clipped from V and 4 bases from J, the junction kept 4 bases outside the gene matches. The CDR3 DNA reads as TGTGCCAGTAGTATAGCTAGCGGGGAGGGAGAGACCCAGTACTTC. It codes for CASSIASGEGETQYF.

The rearrangement joins TRBV7-6 to TRBJ2-7; 7 nucleotides match TRBD1. The CDR3 consists of 13 residues. V was clipped by 1 base and J by 6 bases; unmatched bases: 3. Germline V lookup: CDR1 SGHVS, CDR2 FNYEAQ. This CDR3 reads CASSLVPGGEQYF. CDR3 in DNA: TGTGCCAGCAGCTTAGTACCAGGGGGCGAGCAGTACTTC.

Points on this clone: At one end the junction does not follow the germline gene, possibly because of a read error. This sequence joins TRBV28 and TRBJ2-5; 7 bases are shared with TRBD1. Per germline, CDR1 MDHEN and CDR2 SYDVKM. The CDR3 consists of 14 residues. The CDR3: CATSPLTGQETQYF. The CDR3, as DNA: TGTGCCACCAGTCCTCTGACAGGGCAAGAGACCCAGTACTTC.

The chain joins TRBV29-1 to TRBJ2-2, with 7 bases matching TRBD2. The V gene's germline CDR1 is SQVTM and CDR2 ANQGSEA. The CDR3 spans 16 residues. Trimming took 0 bases from V and 4 from J; bases not matched to a gene: 8. The CDR3 DNA reads TGCAGCGTTGAAGATCTTCGGGGGAGGGGCACCGGGGAGCTGTTTTTT. It yields the protein CSVEDLRGRGTGELFF.

The rearrangement links TRBV6-5 to TRBJ2-5, with D possibly matching TRBD1 (6 bases). Between the trimmed V and J ends, which lost 5 bases and 4 bases, there was a span of 14 bases. CDR1 is MNHEY and CDR2 is SVGAGI in the germline V gene. The CDR3 is 14 residues long. The CDR3 bases are TGTGCCAGCAGTCTCTCCGGGACAACAGAGACCCAGTACTTC. Its protein is CASSLSGTTETQYF.

The chain uses TRBV27 and TRBJ2-7; weak D call: TRBD1 (5 bases). V gave up 6 bases and J gave up 0 bases, with 9 bases separating them. This CDR3 spans 13 amino acids. Germline V gene sequence: CDR1 MNHEY, CDR2 SMNVEV (reference sequence). CDR3 nucleotide sequence: TGTGCCAGCAGCCGGACATACTCCTACGAGCAGTACTTC. It specifies CASSRTYSYEQYF.

The chain has TRBV6-5 and TRBJ2-1; 11 bases are a match to TRBD2. The V and J ends lost 2 bases and 4 bases, in that order; junction bases with no gene match: 1. CDR1 is MNHEY, CDR2 SVGAGI, per germline. This CDR3 spans 15 amino acids. CDR3 protein: CASSYGTSGYNEQFF. For the CDR3, the DNA is TGTGCCAGCAGTTACGGGACTAGCGGTTACAATGAGCAGTTCTTC.

This sequence joins TRBV9 and TRBJ2-1, with TRBD2 identical over 8 bases. The germline V gene encodes CDR1 SGDLS and CDR2 YYNGEE. V was clipped by 5 bases and J by 4 bases; unmatched bases: 2. The CDR3 runs 13 residues. Here the CDR3 reads CASSTSGYNEQFF. The CDR3 region has the DNA TGTGCCAGCAGTACTAGCGGATACAATGAGCAGTTCTTC.

CDR3 region: CASSLQGRNEQYF. The CDR3 nucleotides read TGTGCCAGCAGTTTACAGGGGCGCAACGAGCAGTACTTC. This chain joins TRBV27 and TRBJ2-7; the D gene is possibly TRBD1 (6 bases). The ends were cut back, 2 bases at V and 5 bases at J, with 10 bases in the middle. This CDR3 has 13 residues. Germline V lookup: CDR1 MNHEY, CDR2 SMNVEV (reference sequence).

The rearrangement joins TRBV24-1 to TRBJ2-5; the match to TRBD1 covers 10 bases. Germline assignment: CDR1 KGHDR and CDR2 SFDVKD. There are 15 residues in the CDR3. The V segment lost 5 bases and the J segment 2 bases; nucleotides outside the gene matches: 4. For the CDR3, the DNA is TGTGCCACCAGTGTTGGACAGGGGGATCAAGAGACCCAGTACTTC. Its translation is CATSVGQGDQETQYF.

The rearrangement joins TRBV7-2 to TRBJ2-3; TRBD2 aligns across 9 bases. Germline CDR1 is SGHTA and CDR2 is FQGNSA. CDR3 length: 19 amino acids. V lost 1 base, J lost 0 bases, and 11 bases stayed unmatched. The CDR3 DNA sequence: TGTGCCAGCAGCTTAGAAGTTCCGACTAGCGGACCTAGCACAGATACGCAGTATTTT. Protein sequence: CASSLEVPTSGPSTDTQYF.

This chain uses TRBV5-4 with TRBJ2-2, with D maybe TRBD1 (6 bases). The ends were cut back, 4 bases at V and 2 bases at J, with 12 bases in the middle. Germline V gene data show CDR1 as SGHNT and CDR2 as YYREEE (reference sequence). The CDR3 extends over 15 amino acids. CDR3 loop: CASSRLGGNTGELFF. The CDR3 region has the DNA TGTGCCAGCAGCCGTTTAGGGGGAAACACCGGGGAGCTGTTTTTT. Together with reference TRBV5-4 and TRBJ2-2, the CDR3 gives the full variable domain: ETGVTQSPTHLIKTRGQQVTLRCSSQSGHNTVSWYQQALGQGPQFIFQYYREEENGRGNFPPRFSGLQFPNYSSELNVNALELDDSALYLCASSRLGGNTGELFFGEGSRLTVL.

V gene TRBV29-1 combines with J gene TRBJ1-1; 7 nucleotides agree with TRBD1. CDR3 length equals 12 residues. Germline trimming cut 5 bases from V and 4 bases from J; bases unmatched to any gene: 4. From germline, CDR1 is SQVTM and CDR2 ANQGSEA. This CDR3 is CSVCTGATEAFF. The CDR3 nucleotides are TGCAGCGTTTGTACAGGGGCCACTGAAGCTTTCTTT.